This paragraph reports one T cell receptor (beta chain). Its antigen remains unknown. This sample was included in a study of T-cell memory formation after mild COVID-19. About the study: The study found TCR clusters largely donor specific. Study-wide points: A second wave expanding day 15 to 37 was CD4+-biased; contracting clones were balanced. That cross-reactive memory joined was suggested by some responding clones appearing in pre-infection memory.

CDR3 length: 13 residues. Germline lookup yields CDR1 DFQATT and CDR2 SNEGSKA (reference sequence). V trimming: 6 bases; J trimming: 5 bases; junction bases outside the gene matches: 7. TCRdb itself ran the 5' RACE reads through MiXCR, one entry per CDR3 protein. The sample has about 190,000 distinct CDR3 sequences, approximately 30% seen once. The specimen sequenced was PBMCs or a T cell subset sorted from them (not recorded which). The chain uses TRBV20-1 and TRBJ2-3; 8 nucleotides match TRBD1. The sequence was collected from an adult woman who had mild COVID-19 (a few samples of this study predate the infection). Cell type and time point are not known. The CDR3 sequence: CSALTGVKDTQYF. The CDR3 DNA reads as TGCAGTGCCCTGACAGGGGTCAAAGATACGCAGTATTTT.